These 23 T cell receptor beta chains came from one sample sequenced in a study of blood T cells in healthy people across ages (dated by TCRdb to between 2014 and 2017). Libraries came from 5' RACE. This sample was sequenced with an Illumina HiSeq 2500. A second PCR of roughly 7 to 12 cycles was run with a J-beta primer mix and a sample-barcoded 5' primer. TCRdb took the public reads, trimmed them with fastp at Q25, ran MiXCR for clone calling and kept in-frame beta chains. Duplicate CDR3 protein sequences are folded into a single record with the most common DNA and genes. The sample table contains more than 500,000 distinct CDR3 sequences; only one count was recorded for approximately 27% of them. In total, the top ten clones hold around 20% of the sample. The sample taken for sequencing was blood. Every receptor here comes from a woman in her 70s in good health.

CDR3 DNA: TGTGCCAGCAGCCCCCGACAGGGCCGAGATGGAAACACCATATATTTT. Protein: CASSPRQGRDGNTIYF. This chain uses TRBV7-2 with TRBJ1-3; 7 nucleotides align to TRBD1. The CDR3 is 16 residues long. Per the germline V gene, CDR1 is SGHTA and CDR2 is FQGNSA. V shed 5 bases and J 3 bases; nucleotides not matched to a gene: 10.

The chain is built from TRBV6-1 and TRBJ2-5; 9 bases fit TRBD1. The end of the DNA is better explained by TRBJ2-7, so the J call may be wrong. The CDR3 runs to 14 residues. Germline CDR1 and CDR2: MNHNS and SASEGT. The chain's CDR3 is CASRLPGQGYEQYF. DNA of the CDR3: TGTGCCAGCAGACTACCGGGACAGGGCTACGAGCAGTACTTC.

This clonotype came up once. The chain links TRBV20-1 to TRBJ1-1, with D possibly being TRBD1 (6 bases). This CDR3 comprises 13 residues. V was shortened by 3 bases and J by 8 bases, with 16 bases between the two germline ends. Germline V lookup: CDR1 DFQATT, CDR2 SNEGSKA (reference sequence). CDR3 sequence reads: CSARAETGSEAFF. DNA for the CDR3: TGCAGTGCTAGGGCCGAGACAGGATCCGAAGCTTTCTTT.

This chain links TRBV24-1 with TRBJ2-2; D is ambiguous. Germline assignment: CDR1 KGHDR and CDR2 SFDVKD. CDR3 size: 15 residues. V was clipped by 3 bases and J by 4 bases, with 11 bases between them. CDR3 sequence (DNA): TGTGCCACCAGTGATCCGGCAGCTCCCACCGGGGAGCTGTTTTTT. It is translated as CATSDPAAPTGELFF.

The chain has TRBV7-2 and TRBJ2-7, with TRBD1 matching 8 bases. Germline assignment: CDR1 SGHTA and CDR2 FQGNSA. This CDR3 is 15 amino acids long. V trimming: 2 bases; J trimming: 8 bases; junction bases outside the gene matches: 11. In DNA form, the CDR3 reads TGTGCCAGCAGCTTAAGGACAGGGAGTAGCATTAAGCAGTACTTC. Its protein is CASSLRTGSSIKQYF.

V usage is TRBV6-2 or TRBV6-3 and J usage is TRBJ2-5; TRBD2 matches at 9 bases. The J segment lost 5 bases and the V segment lost 6 bases, leaving 10 bases of the junction unmatched. Germline V CDR1 and CDR2: MNHEY, SVGEGT. The CDR3 sequence is 15 residues long. The CDR3 loop reads CASSRSGTSRETQYF. In DNA form, the CDR3 reads TGTGCCAGCAGCCGCTCCGGGACTAGCAGGGAGACCCAGTACTTC.

The chain links TRBV7-2 to TRBJ1-1, with D perhaps matching TRBD1 (5 bases). The length of the CDR3 is 14 residues. Trimming pared 5 bases from V and 7 bases from J, leaving 17 bases between. CDR1 and CDR2 (germline): SGHTA, FQGNSA. This chain's CDR3 is CASSPGGGPHEAFF. Here the CDR3 DNA reads TGTGCCAGCAGCCCGGGGGGGGGTCCCCATGAAGCTTTCTTT. The whole variable domain, remainder taken from reference TRBV7-2 and TRBJ1-1, is GAGVSQSPSNKVTEKGKDVELRCDPISGHTALYWYRQSLGQGLEFLIYFQGNSAPDKSGLPSDRFSAERTGGSVSTLTIQRTQQEDSAVYLCASSPGGGPHEAFFGQGTRLTVV.

The rearrangement joins TRBV6-2 or TRBV6-3 to TRBJ1-1; D call uncertain. From germline, CDR1 is MNHEY and CDR2 SVGEGT. This CDR3 contains 14 residues. The V and J ends lost 4 bases and 0 bases respectively, with 9 bases between them. CDR3 amino acids: CASSLALMNTEAFF. CDR3 in DNA: TGTGCCAGCAGTTTGGCGCTTATGAACACTGAAGCTTTCTTT.

The rearrangement joins TRBV20-1 to TRBJ2-7; no clear D. V lost 0 bases to trimming and J lost 2 bases, with 17 bases between them. Per germline, CDR1 DFQATT and CDR2 SNEGSKA (reference sequence). The CDR3 contains 16 residues. This CDR3 is CSARDPRPTETYEQYF. CDR3 in DNA: TGCAGTGCTAGAGATCCCCGACCAACAGAGACCTACGAGCAGTACTTC.

This clonotype appeared a few times. J is TRBJ1-6 and V is TRBV12-3 or TRBV12-4, with D tentatively TRBD1 (5 bases). V lost 6 bases, J lost 7 bases, and 13 bases lay in between. The length of the CDR3 is 14 residues. The CDR3 reads CASSRGRRNSPLHF. CDR3 DNA sequence: TGTGCCAGCAGCCGGGGACGGAGAAATTCACCCCTCCACTTT.

This clonotype turned up a few times. V usage is TRBV7-3 and J usage is TRBJ2-3, with D possibly matching TRBD1 (5 bases). The CDR3 extends over 15 amino acids. Between the trimmed V and J ends, which lost 0 bases and 4 bases, there was a span of 11 bases. Germline V gene lookup returns CDR1 SGHTA and CDR2 FQGTGA. The CDR3: CASSLTGDRADTQYF. CDR3 DNA sequence: TGTGCCAGCAGCTTAACAGGGGATCGGGCAGATACGCAGTATTTT.

V and J are TRBV3-1 and TRBJ1-1; 12 nucleotides line up with TRBD1. The CDR3 spans 17 residues. Germline loops: CDR1 LGHDT, CDR2 YNNKEL (reference sequence). V dropped 4 bases and J dropped 4; count of bases not matched to a gene: 10. The CDR3 here is CASSLTPGQGASTEAFF. DNA for the CDR3: TGTGCCAGCAGCCTAACGCCGGGACAGGGGGCGAGCACTGAAGCTTTCTTT.

V gene TRBV7-2 combines with J gene TRBJ1-4, with a tentative D call TRBD1 (6 bases). CDR3 length equals 15 residues. Germline V CDR1 and CDR2: SGHTA, FQGNSA. The ends were cut back, 2 bases at V and 8 bases at J, with 15 bases in the middle. Here the CDR3 reads CASSLPGAPSEKLFF. The CDR3 bases are TGTGCCAGCAGCTTACCAGGGGCTCCAAGCGAAAAACTGTTTTTT.

This sequence joins TRBV7-6 and TRBJ1-1; TRBD1 is a possible D gene (5 bases). The CDR3 spans 17 residues. Trimming removed 1 base from V and 0 bases from J, with 15 bases in between. Looked up from germline, CDR1 is SGHVS and CDR2 is FNYEAQ. The chain's CDR3 is CASSLVGGGALNTEAFF. CDR3 DNA: TGTGCCAGCAGCTTAGTCGGTGGAGGGGCCCTGAACACTGAAGCTTTCTTT.

The chain couples TRBV9 to TRBJ1-4; D not certain. V dropped 3 bases and J dropped 0 bases, with 6 bases sitting between them. The CDR3 runs 14 residues. Germline CDR1 and CDR2: SGDLS and YYNGEE. As DNA, the CDR3 is TGTGCCAGCAGCGCCGTTGCAACTAATGAAAAACTGTTTTTT. Its translation: CASSAVATNEKLFF.

The chain is built from TRBV7-3 and TRBJ2-1; 7 bases are shared with TRBD2. The CDR3 contains 15 residues. Germline V gene lookup returns CDR1 SGHTA and CDR2 FQGTGA. Trimming took 2 bases from V and 4 from J; bases not matched to a gene: 5. The CDR3 DNA reads as TGTGCCAGCAGCTTAGGAGCGGGATTGTACAATGAGCAGTTCTTC. This codes for CASSLGAGLYNEQFF.

This clonotype occurred many times. J is TRBJ2-5 and V is TRBV5-1; 7 bases match TRBD2. This CDR3 is 15 amino acids long. V lost 7 bases, J lost 1 base, and 10 bases stayed unmatched. Germline V gives CDR1 SGHRS, CDR2 YFSETQ. The CDR3 here is CASSRLAVRQETQYF. The CDR3 DNA reads TGCGCCAGCTCGAGACTAGCAGTTCGCCAAGAGACCCAGTACTTC.

This clonotype was counted only a few times. V gene TRBV20-1 combines with J gene TRBJ2-4; D not certain. V lost 5 bases and J 8 bases, leaving 10 bases between the germline ends. Germline assignment: CDR1 DFQATT and CDR2 SNEGSKA (reference sequence). The CDR3 is 11 amino acids. CDR3 protein: CSAPNGHIQYF. CDR3 DNA sequence: TGCAGTGCTCCAAACGGGCACATTCAGTACTTC.

J is TRBJ2-1 and V is TRBV18; 11 nucleotides line up with TRBD1. J gave up 9 bases and V 1 base, and 5 bases lay outside the gene matches. This CDR3 has 15 amino acids. Germline V lookup: CDR1 KGHSH, CDR2 LQKENI. The CDR3 region has the DNA TGTGCCAGCTCACCACTGCGGACAGGGGGCAGTGAGCAGTTCTTC. The encoded protein is CASSPLRTGGSEQFF. Full variable domain (missing parts from reference TRBV18 and TRBJ2-1): NAGVMQNPRHLVRRRGQEARLRCSPMKGHSHVYWYRQLPEEGLKFMVYLQKENIIDESGMPKERFSAEFPKEGPSILRIQQVVRGDSAAYFCASSPLRTGGSEQFFGPGTRLTVL.

The chain has TRBV29-1 and TRBJ2-1; D may be TRBD1 or TRBD2 (6 bases each). The V gene's germline CDR1 is SQVTM and CDR2 ANQGSEA. This CDR3 comprises 12 residues. V gave up 4 bases and J gave up 9 bases, with 13 bases separating them. CDR3 in amino acids: CSVGPGAGEQFF. CDR3 nucleotides: TGCAGCGTTGGACCGGGGGCCGGTGAGCAGTTCTTC.

The chain recombines TRBV6-2 or TRBV6-3 with TRBJ1-4, with 7 bases fitting TRBD1. Germline V gives CDR1 MNHEY, CDR2 SVGEGT. Unmatched junction bases numbered 12, after V lost 10 bases and J lost 7 bases. The CDR3 spans 14 residues. Written as DNA, the CDR3 is TGTGCCATCTCCCCTCGGCGACAGGGTGAAAAACTGTTTTTT. Translating it yields CAISPRRQGEKLFF.

The rearrangement joins TRBV28 to TRBJ2-7, with TRBD2 matching 10 bases. The CDR3 is 15 amino acids. CDR1 is MDHEN, CDR2 SYDVKM, per germline. Losses at the gene ends were 5 bases for V and 3 bases for J; bases not matched to a gene: 7. The DNA for the CDR3 is TGTGCCAGCAGTCACATAGCGGGGGGATTCTACGAGCAGTACTTC. It encodes CASSHIAGGFYEQYF.

V and J are TRBV28 and TRBJ1-5, with a possible D match to TRBD1 (5 bases). The CDR3 is 13 residues long. The V end lost 6 bases, the J end lost 5 bases, and 11 bases lay between the germline ends. Germline V gene data show CDR1 as MDHEN and CDR2 as SYDVKM. CDR3 residues: CASRQGGDQPQHF. The CDR3 nucleotides read TGTGCCAGCAGGCAGGGAGGGGATCAGCCCCAGCATTTT. Full variable domain (outside the CDR3, taken from reference TRBV28 and TRBJ1-5): DVKVTQSSRYLVKRTGEKVFLECVQDMDHENMFWYRQDPGLGLRLIYFSYDVKMKEKGDIPEGYSVSREKKERFSLILESASTNQTSMYLCASRQGGDQPQHFGDGTRLSIL.